Listed here are 7 T cell receptor beta chains from one sample, sequenced in a study of blood T cells in healthy people across ages. Primers used in a second PCR of about 6 to 11 cycles were a sample-barcoded 5' primer and a J-beta primer mix. MiXCR, applied by TCRdb to the 5' RACE reads, yields one record per CDR3 protein. The sample yields just over 1 million distinct CDR3 sequences, 45% seen once. The source material was blood. These TCRs come from a woman aged 55-70 years in good health.

This chain uses TRBV28 with TRBJ2-5; no firm D call. The CDR3 runs to 16 residues. V lost 5 bases to trimming and J lost 11 bases, with 27 bases between them. CDR1 MDHEN and CDR2 SYDVKM come from the germline V gene. CDR3 sequence (DNA): TGTGCCAGCAGTCTACCCCGAACTTCCGCTTCCAGCGTGCAGTACTTC. This translates into CASSLPRTSASSVQYF.

The rearrangement joins TRBV5-1 to TRBJ2-1; D possibly matches TRBD1 or TRBD2 (5 bases each). The germline CDR1 and CDR2 sequences are SGHRS and YFSETQ. V was clipped by 4 bases and J by 5 bases, with 16 bases between them. The CDR3 consists of 15 residues. The DNA of the CDR3 is TGCGCCAGCAGCCGGGACGGACCCAATGACAATGAGCAGTTCTTC. Its protein product is CASSRDGPNDNEQFF.

This clonotype appeared once. The J gene is TRBJ2-7, the V gene TRBV7-9; D gene unclear. The V end was cut by 4 bases, the J end by 9 bases, with 13 bases between. This CDR3 spans 12 amino acids. Germline V gene lookup returns CDR1 SEHNR and CDR2 FQNEAQ (reference sequence). The CDR3 is CASSSQALGQYF. The DNA of the CDR3 is TGTGCCAGCAGCTCCCAGGCGTTAGGGCAGTACTTC.

The chain recombines TRBV28 with TRBJ1-1, with TRBD1 as a possible D gene (6 bases). This CDR3 spans 15 amino acids. V was shortened by 6 bases and J by 3 bases, with 17 bases between the two germline ends. Germline loops: CDR1 MDHEN, CDR2 SYDVKM. The CDR3, as DNA: TGTGCCAGCAGCCCTATTAAGGGGGGGGACACTGAAGCTTTCTTT. Amino acid sequence: CASSPIKGGDTEAFF.

As to this clonotype: A read error may produce the germline difference seen at one junction end. The chain joins TRBV18 to TRBJ2-1, with a possible D match to TRBD2 (5 bases). This CDR3 region has 13 residues. Per germline, CDR1 KGHSH and CDR2 LQKENI. DNA of the CDR3: TGTGTCAGCGAGAGGGATCATGGGAATGAGCAGTTCTTC. Amino acids: CVSERDHGNEQFF.

In its sample, this clonotype was seen a few times. This chain links TRBV6-1 with TRBJ2-5, with TRBD2 matching over 7 bases. Germline V gives CDR1 MNHNS, CDR2 SASEGT. V trimming: 7 bases; J trimming: 0 bases; junction bases outside the gene matches: 8. CDR3 length: 15 residues. CDR3 protein: CASNGVGGYQETQYF. DNA for the CDR3: TGTGCCAGCAACGGTGTGGGAGGGTACCAAGAGACCCAGTACTTC.

This rearrangement joins TRBV5-1 to TRBJ2-1; TRBD2 aligns across 11 bases. Unmatched junction bases numbered 14, after V lost 5 bases and J lost 10 bases. The CDR3 has 16 residues. Germline CDR1 and CDR2: SGHRS and YFSETQ. The CDR3: CASRAGTSGYPGEQFF. The CDR3 nucleotides are TGCGCCAGCAGGGCCGGGACTAGCGGCTACCCCGGGGAGCAGTTCTTC. Complete variable domain (other parts from reference TRBV5-1 and TRBJ2-1): KAGVTQTPRYLIKTRGQQVTLSCSPISGHRSVSWYQQTPGQGLQFLFEYFSETQRNKGNFPGRFSGRQFSNSRSEMNVSTLELGDSALYLCASRAGTSGYPGEQFFGPGTRLTVL.